This TCR beta chain was sequenced for a study of human T cells and chemical hapten exposure. Germline CDR1 and CDR2: KGHSH and LQKENI. V shed 6 bases and J 7 bases; nucleotides not matched to a gene: 7. The CDR3 loop spans 14 amino acids. The time point is: patch test 3, about 24 weeks after DPC sensitization. Treatment indicated: therapeutic diphenylcyclopropenone sensitization with weekly scalp DPC. TCRdb re-called the RACE reads through MiXCR, storing one row per CDR3 protein. The profile shows 80,000 to 100,000 distinct CDR3 sequences, 10% to 14% of them singletons. Study results and limitations: Donors were affected by alopecia, so their immune reaction might vary from that of healthy individuals.

This clonotype was detected ten times or more. Antigen unknown. The TCR comes from a woman aged 45-65 years with alopecia areata. Some clones in this sample may be carry-over from other donors' samples. This material consisted of whole blood, taken in connection with sensitization to the hapten diphenylcyclopropenone (DPC). The J gene is TRBJ2-1, the V gene TRBV18, with 9 bases fitting TRBD1. The CDR3 sequence is CASSRGTGSNEQFF. The DNA of the CDR3 is TGTGCCAGCTCCCGAGGGACAGGGTCAAATGAGCAGTTCTTC. Full variable domain (remainder filled in from reference TRBV18 and TRBJ2-1): NAGVMQNPRHLVRRRGQEARLRCSPMKGHSHVYWYRQLPEEGLKFMVYLQKENIIDESGMPKERFSAEFPKEGPSILRIQQVVRGDSAAYFCASSRGTGSNEQFFGPGTRLTVL.